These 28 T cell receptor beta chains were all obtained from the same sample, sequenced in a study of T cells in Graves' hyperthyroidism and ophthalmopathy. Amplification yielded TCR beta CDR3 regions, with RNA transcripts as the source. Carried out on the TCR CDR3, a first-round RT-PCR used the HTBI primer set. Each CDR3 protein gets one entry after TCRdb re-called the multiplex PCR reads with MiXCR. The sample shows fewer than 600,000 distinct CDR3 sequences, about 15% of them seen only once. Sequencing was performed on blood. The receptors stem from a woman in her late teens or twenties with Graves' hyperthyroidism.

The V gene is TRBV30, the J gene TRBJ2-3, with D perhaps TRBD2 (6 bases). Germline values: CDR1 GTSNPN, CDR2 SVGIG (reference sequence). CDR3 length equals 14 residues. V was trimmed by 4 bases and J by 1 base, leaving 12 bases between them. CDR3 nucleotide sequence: TGTGCCTGGATGCCGGGGGTCGGCACAGATACGCAGTATTTT. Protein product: CAWMPGVGTDTQYF. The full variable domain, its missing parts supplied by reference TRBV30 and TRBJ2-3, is SQTIHQWPATLVQPVGSPLSLECTVEGTSNPNLYWYRQAAGRGLQLLFYSVGIGQISSEVPQNLSASRPQDRQFILSSKKLLLSDSGFYLCAWMPGVGTDTQYFGPGTRLTVL.

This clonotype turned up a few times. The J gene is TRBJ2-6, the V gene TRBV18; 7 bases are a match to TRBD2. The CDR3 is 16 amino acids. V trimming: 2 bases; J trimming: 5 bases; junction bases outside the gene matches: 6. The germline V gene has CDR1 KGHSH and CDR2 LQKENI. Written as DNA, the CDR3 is TGTGCCAGCTCACCAAATCGGGAGGCTAGGGCCAACGTCCTGACTTTC. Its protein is CASSPNREARANVLTF.

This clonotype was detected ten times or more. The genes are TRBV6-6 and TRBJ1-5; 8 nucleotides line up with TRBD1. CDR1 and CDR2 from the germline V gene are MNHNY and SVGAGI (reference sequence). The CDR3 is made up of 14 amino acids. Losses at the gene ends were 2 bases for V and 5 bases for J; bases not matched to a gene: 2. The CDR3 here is CASSYPTGDQPQHF. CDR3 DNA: TGTGCCAGCAGTTACCCGACAGGGGATCAGCCCCAGCATTTT.

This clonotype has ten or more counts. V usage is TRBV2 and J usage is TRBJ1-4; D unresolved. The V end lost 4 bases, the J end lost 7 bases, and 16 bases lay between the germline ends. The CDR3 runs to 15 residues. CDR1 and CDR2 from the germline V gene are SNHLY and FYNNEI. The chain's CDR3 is CASSVVSVISEKLFF. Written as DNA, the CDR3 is TGTGCCAGCAGTGTGGTATCGGTAATAAGTGAAAAACTGTTTTTT.

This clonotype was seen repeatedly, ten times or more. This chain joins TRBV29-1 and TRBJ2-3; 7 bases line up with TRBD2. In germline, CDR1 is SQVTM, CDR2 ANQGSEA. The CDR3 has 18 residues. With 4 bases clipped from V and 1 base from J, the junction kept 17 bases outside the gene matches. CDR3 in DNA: TGCAGCGTTGGTTTAAGAATCGCGGGAGCCCTCGGCACAGATACGCAGTATTTT. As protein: CSVGLRIAGALGTDTQYF.

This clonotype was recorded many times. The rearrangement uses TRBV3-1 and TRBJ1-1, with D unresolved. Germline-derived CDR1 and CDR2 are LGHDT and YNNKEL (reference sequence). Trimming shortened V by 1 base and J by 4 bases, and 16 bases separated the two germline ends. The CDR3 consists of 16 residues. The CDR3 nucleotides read TGTGCCAGCAGCCAAGGCGGCAGGCTGTTGGGCACTGAAGCTTTCTTT. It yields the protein CASSQGGRLLGTEAFF.

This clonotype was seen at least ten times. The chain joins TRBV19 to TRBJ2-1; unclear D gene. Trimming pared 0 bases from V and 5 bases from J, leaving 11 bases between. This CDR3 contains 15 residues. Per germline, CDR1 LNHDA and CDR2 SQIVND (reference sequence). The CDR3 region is CASSIDARKHNEQFF. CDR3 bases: TGTGCCAGTAGTATAGATGCCCGGAAACACAATGAGCAGTTCTTC.

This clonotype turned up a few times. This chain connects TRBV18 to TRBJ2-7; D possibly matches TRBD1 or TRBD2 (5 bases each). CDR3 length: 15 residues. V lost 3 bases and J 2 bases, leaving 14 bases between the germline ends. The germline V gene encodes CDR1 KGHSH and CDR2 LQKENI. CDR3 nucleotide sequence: TGTGCCAGCTCACCTGGGGACCTAGGACCCTACGAGCAGTACTTC. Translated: CASSPGDLGPYEQYF.

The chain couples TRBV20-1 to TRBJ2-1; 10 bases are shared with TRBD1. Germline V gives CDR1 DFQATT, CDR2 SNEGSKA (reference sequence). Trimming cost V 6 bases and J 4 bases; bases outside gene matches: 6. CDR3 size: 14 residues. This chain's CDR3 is CSAKGQGLYNEQFF. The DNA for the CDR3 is TGCAGTGCCAAGGGACAGGGGCTTTACAATGAGCAGTTCTTC.

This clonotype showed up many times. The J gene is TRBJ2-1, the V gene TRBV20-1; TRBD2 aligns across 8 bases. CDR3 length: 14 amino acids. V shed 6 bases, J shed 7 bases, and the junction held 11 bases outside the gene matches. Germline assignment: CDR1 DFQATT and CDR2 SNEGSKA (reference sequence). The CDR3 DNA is TGCAGTGCGGACGGGACTAGTAGGTGGAATGAGCAGTTCTTC. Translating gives CSADGTSRWNEQFF.

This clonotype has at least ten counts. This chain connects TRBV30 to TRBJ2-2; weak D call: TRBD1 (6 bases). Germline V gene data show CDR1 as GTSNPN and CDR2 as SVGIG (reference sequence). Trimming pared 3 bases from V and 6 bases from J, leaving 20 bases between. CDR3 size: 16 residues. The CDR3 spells CAWRGRQVGWAGELFF. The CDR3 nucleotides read TGTGCCTGGAGAGGGAGACAGGTTGGATGGGCCGGGGAGCTGTTTTTT.

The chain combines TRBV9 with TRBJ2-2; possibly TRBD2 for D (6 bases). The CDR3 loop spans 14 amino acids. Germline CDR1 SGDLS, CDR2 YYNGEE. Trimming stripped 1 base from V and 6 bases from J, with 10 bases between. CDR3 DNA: TGTGCCAGCAGCGTAATGTGGGGGGCCGGGGAGCTGTTTTTT. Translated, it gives CASSVMWGAGELFF.

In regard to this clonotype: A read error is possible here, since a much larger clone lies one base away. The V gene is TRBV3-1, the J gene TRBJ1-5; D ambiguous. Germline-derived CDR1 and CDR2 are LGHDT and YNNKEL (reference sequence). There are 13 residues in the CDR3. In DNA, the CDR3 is TGTTCCAGCAGCCAATCGGTGACTCAGCCCCAGCATTTT. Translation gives CSSSQSVTQPQHF.

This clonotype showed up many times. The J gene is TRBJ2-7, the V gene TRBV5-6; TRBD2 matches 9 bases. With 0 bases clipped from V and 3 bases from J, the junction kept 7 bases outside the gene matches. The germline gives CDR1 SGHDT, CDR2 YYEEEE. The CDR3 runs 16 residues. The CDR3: CASSLVDTSGFYEQYV. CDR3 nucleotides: TGTGCCAGCAGCTTGGTCGATACTAGCGGGTTCTACGAGCAGTACGTC.

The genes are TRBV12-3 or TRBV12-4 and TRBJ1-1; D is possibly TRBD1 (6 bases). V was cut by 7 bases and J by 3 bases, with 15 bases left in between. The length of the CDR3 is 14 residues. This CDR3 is CASTRGSLDTEAFF. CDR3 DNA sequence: TGTGCCAGCACAAGGGGGTCTTTGGACACTGAAGCTTTCTTT.

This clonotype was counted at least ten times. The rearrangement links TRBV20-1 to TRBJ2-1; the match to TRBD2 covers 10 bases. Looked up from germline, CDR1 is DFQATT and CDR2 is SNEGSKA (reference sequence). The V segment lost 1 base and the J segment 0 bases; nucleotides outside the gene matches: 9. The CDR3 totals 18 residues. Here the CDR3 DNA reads TGCAGTGCTAGAGGGACTAGCGGATTTTGGAGCTCCTACAATGAGCAGTTCTTC. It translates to CSARGTSGFWSSYNEQFF.

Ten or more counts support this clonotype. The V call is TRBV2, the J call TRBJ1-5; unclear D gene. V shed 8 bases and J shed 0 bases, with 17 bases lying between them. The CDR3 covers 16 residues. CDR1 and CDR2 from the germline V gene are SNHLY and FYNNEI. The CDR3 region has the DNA TGTGCCAGCCTACTACGGGAGCCCTATAGCAATCAGCCCCAGCATTTT. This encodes CASLLREPYSNQPQHF.

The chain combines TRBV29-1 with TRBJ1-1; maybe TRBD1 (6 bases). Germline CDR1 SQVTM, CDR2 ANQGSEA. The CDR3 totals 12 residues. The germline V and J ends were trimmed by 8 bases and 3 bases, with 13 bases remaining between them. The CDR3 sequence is CSPTQGYTEAFF. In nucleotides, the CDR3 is TGCAGCCCTACACAGGGTTACACTGAAGCTTTCTTT.

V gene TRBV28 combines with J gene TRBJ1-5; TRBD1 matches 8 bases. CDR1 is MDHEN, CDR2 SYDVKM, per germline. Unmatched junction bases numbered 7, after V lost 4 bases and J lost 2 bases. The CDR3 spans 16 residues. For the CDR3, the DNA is TGTGCCAGCAGTTCGAGACAGGGGTACGGCAATCAGCCCCAGCATTTT. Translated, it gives CASSSRQGYGNQPQHF.

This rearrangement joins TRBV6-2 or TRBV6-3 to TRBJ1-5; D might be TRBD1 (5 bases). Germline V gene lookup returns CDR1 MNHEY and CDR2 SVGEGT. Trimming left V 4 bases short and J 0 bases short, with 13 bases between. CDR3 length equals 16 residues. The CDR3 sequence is CASSLSGTVSNQPQHF. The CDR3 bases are TGTGCCAGCAGTTTGTCCGGGACGGTTAGCAATCAGCCCCAGCATTTT.

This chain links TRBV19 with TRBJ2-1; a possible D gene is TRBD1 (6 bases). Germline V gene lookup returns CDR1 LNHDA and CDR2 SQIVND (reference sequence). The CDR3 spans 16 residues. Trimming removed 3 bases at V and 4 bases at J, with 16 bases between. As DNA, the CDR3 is TGTGCCAGTAGTATGTGGTCAGGGGACACATACAATGAGCAGTTCTTC. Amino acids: CASSMWSGDTYNEQFF.

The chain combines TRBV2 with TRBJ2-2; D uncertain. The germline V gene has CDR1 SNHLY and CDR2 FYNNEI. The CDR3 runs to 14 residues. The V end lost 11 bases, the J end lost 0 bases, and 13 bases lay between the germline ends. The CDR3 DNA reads TGTGCCTCCGAACAGACCGCGAACACCGGGGAGCTGTTTTTT. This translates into CASEQTANTGELFF. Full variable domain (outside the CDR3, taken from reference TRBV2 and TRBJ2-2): EPEVTQTPSHQVTQMGQEVILRCVPISNHLYFYWYRQILGQKVEFLVSFYNNEISEKSEIFDDQFSVERPDGSNFTLKIRSTKLEDSAMYFCASEQTANTGELFFGEGSRLTVL.

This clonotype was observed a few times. The CDR3 region is CASSLTSAHEQFF. DNA of the CDR3: TGTGCCAGCTCCCTAACTAGCGCCCATGAGCAGTTCTTC. This chain uses TRBV13 with TRBJ2-1; 7 bases match TRBD2. Germline CDR1 PRHDT, CDR2 FYEKMQ (reference sequence). The CDR3 length is 13 residues. Germline trimming cut 8 bases from V and 8 bases from J; bases unmatched to any gene: 9.

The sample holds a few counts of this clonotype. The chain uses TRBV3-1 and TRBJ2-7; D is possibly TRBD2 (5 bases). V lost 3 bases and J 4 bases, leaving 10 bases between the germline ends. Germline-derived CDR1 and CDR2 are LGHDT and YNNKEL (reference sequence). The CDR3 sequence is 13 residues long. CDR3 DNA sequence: TGTGCCAGCAGCCATTTCAGGAGGTACGAGCAGTACTTC. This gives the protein CASSHFRRYEQYF.

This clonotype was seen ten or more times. The CDR3 region has the DNA TGTGCCAGCAGCCAAGCGTCCGTGGGGGAGCTGTTTTTT. Translation gives CASSQASVGELFF. This chain connects TRBV3-1 to TRBJ2-2; D uncertain. V was cut by 1 base and J by 8 bases, with 8 bases left in between. CDR1 and CDR2 (germline): LGHDT, YNNKEL (reference sequence). The CDR3 totals 13 residues.

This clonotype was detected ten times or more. CDR3 region: CAGWTAPGANVLTF. The DNA of the CDR3 is TGTGCCGGGTGGACAGCGCCCGGGGCCAACGTCCTGACTTTC. The chain is built from TRBV6-1 and TRBJ2-6; D may be TRBD1 (6 bases). The CDR3 contains 14 residues. Germline V gives CDR1 MNHNS, CDR2 SASEGT. V was cut by 11 bases and J by 4 bases, with 15 bases left in between.

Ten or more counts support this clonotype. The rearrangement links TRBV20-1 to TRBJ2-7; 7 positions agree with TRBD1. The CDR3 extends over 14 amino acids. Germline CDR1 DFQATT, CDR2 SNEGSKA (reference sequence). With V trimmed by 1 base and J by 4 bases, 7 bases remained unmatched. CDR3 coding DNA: TGCAGTGCTAGAGCTCCGGGACAGAGATACGAGCAGTACTTC. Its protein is CSARAPGQRYEQYF.

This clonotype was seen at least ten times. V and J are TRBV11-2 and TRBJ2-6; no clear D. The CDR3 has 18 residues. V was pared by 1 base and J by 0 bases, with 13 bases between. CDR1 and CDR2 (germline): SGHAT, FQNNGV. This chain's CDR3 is CASSLGPSAASGANVLTF. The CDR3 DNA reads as TGTGCCAGCAGCTTAGGACCCTCGGCAGCCTCTGGGGCCAACGTCCTGACTTTC.